This T cell receptor (beta chain) was identified in a study of blood T cell repertoires in COVID-19. On the study more broadly: Samples taken during acute and convalescent COVID-19 were collected in the United States, Italy and Spain. PBMCs, B-cell-depleted T cells, or T cells provided the cDNA or gDNA that made up the material.

Data came from immunoSEQ multiplex PCR; TCRdb stores just in-frame clones and leaves some out. In the table there are under 300,000 clones, 82% of which are singletons. Trimming cost V 0 bases and J 6 bases; bases outside gene matches: 8. Germline V gene sequence: CDR1 LGHDT, CDR2 YNNKEL (reference sequence). The CDR3 length is 17 residues. The sequence was collected from an elderly woman with active or convalescent COVID-19. Sequenced: peripheral blood. This chain links TRBV3-1 (or the pseudogene TRBV3-2) with TRBJ2-1; 10 bases are shared with TRBD2. The CDR3: CASSQEGFGLAANEQFF. CDR3 nucleotide sequence: TGTGCCAGCAGCCAAGAAGGATTCGGACTAGCGGCCAATGAGCAGTTCTTC.